This TCR beta chain was found in a study of blood T cell repertoires in COVID-19. For the study at large: From T cells, B-cell-depleted T cells, or PBMCs came the material, which was cDNA or gDNA.

Looked up from germline, CDR1 is KGHSH and CDR2 is LQKENI. The CDR3 totals 17 residues. V lost 0 bases to trimming and J lost 1 base, with 12 bases between them. In the original workflow: Quantification of nucleated cells was approximated via reference gene primer amplification. The protocol was immunoSEQ multiplex PCR, while the TCRdb copy is restricted to in-frame clones and leaves out a portion. V and J calls and clone size come straight from that table; D and trimming were deduced from the DNA. In the table there are 90,000 or so clones, about 88% of which are singletons. Sequencing was performed on peripheral blood. The receptor was derived from a woman at least 80 years old with active COVID-19. The chain employs TRBV18 and TRBJ2-2, with D perhaps TRBD2 (6 bases). CDR3 protein: CASSPPGSRENTGELFF. The CDR3 coding sequence is TGTGCCAGCTCACCACCGGGATCGCGGGAGAACACCGGGGAGCTGTTTTTT.